Sequencing of this T cell receptor beta chain was carried out in a study of regulatory T cells in long-lasting Graves disease (dated by TCRdb to the early 2020s). Study-wide context: Persistent Graves' disease meant more than 5 years of antithyroid drug treatment with TSH receptor autoantibodies that stayed positive. Peripheral blood TCR sequencing and RNA sequencing compared persistent Graves' disease patients with newly diagnosed Graves' disease patients. The study was conducted in China and was registered as a clinical trial. A total of roughly 33 samples were covered by TCR sequencing, comprising around 13 persistent and some 20 newly diagnosed Graves' disease patients. Persistent Graves' disease patients in the clinical cohort had taken antithyroid drugs for roughly ten years on average.

This sample's time point label indicates: persistent/refractory GD, antithyroid drugs over 5 years with positive TRAb. RNA was extracted from PBMCs in TRIzol for both TCR sequencing and RNA sequencing. Graves' disease was diagnosed according to American Thyroid Association guidelines. The patients came from an endocrinology department in Xi'an, China. From each patient, around 9.3 milliliters of peripheral blood was collected into an EDTA anticoagulant tube. Ficoll Paque Plus density gradient separation was used to isolate PBMCs, and no further T cell sorting was performed. RNA quality was checked with an Agilent 2100 Bioanalyzer and agarose gel, and concentration with a NanoDrop 2000. The library relied on multiplex PCR. The run used an Illumina HiSeq 4000. To build TCR beta libraries, CDR3 regions were amplified by Arm-PCR using iRepertoire HTBI primers. Gel purification was performed on PCR products prior to sequencing. From the authors' description of their analysis: Across samples, 55 to 80 TRBV and roughly 13 TRBJ segments were identified and used for gene usage analysis of CDR3 amino acid clonotypes. COPE and FqMerger were used to merge the filtered high-quality paired reads into contigs. BLAST was used to align contigs to IMGT TRBV, TRBD and TRBJ reference genes, and CDR3 was defined according to IMGT. Clonotypes above 0.1% frequency were classified as highly expanded clones. Shannon entropy served as the measure of repertoire diversity, while the Gini coefficient captured V-J evenness. A clonotype was considered public if more than one individual shared it. Through fastp at Q25 and MiXCR, TCRdb rebuilt clones from the public reads, retaining in-frame beta chains. CDR3 protein sequences are deduplicated, and each keeps its most common genes and DNA. The V and J calls were determined by TCRdb, not by the authors. The sample table contains about 290,000 distinct CDR3 sequences; only one count was recorded for roughly 21% of them. The top ten clonotypes cover 45% to 70% of the sample.

V and J lose 2 bases and 3 bases, and a span of 4 bases separates them. For CDR1 and CDR2, the germline V gene lists MDHEN and SYDVKM. From its cysteine to its phenylalanine, the CDR3 spans 12 amino acids. The read is trimmed to its CDR3 DNA, 36 bases read in frame from base 1. Study-wide findings and limitations: The authors noted that the small sample size was a limitation that may lower accuracy. Sequencing and analysis were restricted to the TCR beta chain. Persistent patients shared more public clonotypes among themselves (around 3,000) than newly diagnosed patients did (about 970). The study examined only peripheral blood because the primary lesion, thyroid tissue, could not be accessed. Persistent Graves' disease patients showed lower TCR Shannon entropy and fewer highly expanded clones than newly diagnosed patients, suggesting clonal expansion. Preferential use of TRBV28, TRBJ1-2 and TRBJ2-5 was observed in persistent disease, whereas TRBV20-1 and TRBJ2-1 were favored in newly diagnosed disease.

The sample holds a few counts of this clonotype. This clone's antigen is unknown. Base-call qualities are not available, and no considerably larger clone is one nucleotide away. The sequencing here drew on peripheral blood mononuclear cells (PBMCs), taken when the disease was refractory, from a patient treated with antithyroid drugs. The sequence joins TRBV28 to TRBJ1-2; no D segment can be confidently identified. The sequence was collected from a female donor with Graves disease. The DNA sequence is TGTGCCAGCAGTTTAATGGACTATGGCTACACCTTC. This sequence encodes CASSLMDYGYTF.